This T cell receptor (beta chain) originates from a study of blood T cells in healthy people across ages (dated by TCRdb to between 2014 and 2016). In the study overall: In model experiments, roughly one uniquely barcoded TCR beta cDNA molecule per two T cells was captured by template switching. The study measured age-related changes in TCR beta repertoire diversity using deep sequencing normalized with unique cDNA molecular identifiers. The donors were divided into four age groups: young (average around 15 years), middle-aged (roughly 42), aged (roughly 66) and long-lived (approximately 74). Donors of different ages were randomly distributed across sequencing lanes to avoid experimental bias. For two donors (one aged 18 to 29 and one aged 80 or older), the study analyzed two additional independent replicas of 1 million unique cDNA reads from the same blood draw. Paper-wide results and their limitations: Estimates of total diversity based on one million sequenced T cells were considered lower bounds and underestimates. Because profiling used bulk unsorted PBMCs, naive and antigen-experienced compartments could not be compared conclusively. A strong correlation was found between observed TCR beta diversity and the percentage of naive T cells measured by flow cytometry. Compared with the aged group, the long-lived group had more naive CD4+ T cells, fewer expanded clones and increased TCR diversity, a pattern suggesting age selection. Because donor CMV infection status was unknown, age-related changes in expanded clonotypes were potentially confounded. Observed TCR beta diversity per million T cells fell roughly linearly with age, and a significant reduction was already apparent by age around 40.

Systemically healthy Caucasian individuals from Russia, 39 in total and aged 6 to 90 years, were included as donors. Each donor gave 9.5 to 10 milliliters of peripheral blood, drawn into EDTA-treated Vacutainer tubes. Ficoll-Paque density-gradient centrifugation was used to isolate PBMCs, with at least 6.5 million per sample. Trizol reagent was used to extract total RNA from the PBMCs, yielding at least 6 micrograms per sample. Naive CD45RAhigh/CD27high T cell percentages were measured by flow cytometry on a PBMC aliquot from every donor. The library was built by means of 5' RACE. Sequencing instrument: Illumina HiSeq 2500. A second PCR of roughly 6 to 11 cycles was run with a J-beta primer mix and a sample-barcoded 5' primer. A unique molecular identifier was introduced onto each TCR beta cDNA molecule by a template-switch 5' adaptor carrying 12 random nucleotides. Each sample yielded at least 2.5 million CDR3-containing paired-end reads. First-strand cDNA was synthesized from all RNA with the Mint cDNA synthesis kit, primed by a TRBC-specific oligonucleotide. Following uracil-DNA glycosylase treatment, all cDNA underwent a first 18-cycle PCR with the universal primers M1SS and BC2_uni_R. The paper's processing steps were these. Each sample was normalized by randomly selecting 1 million high-quality reads, each carrying a distinct molecular identifier. Instead of being binned into consensus sequences, reads with shared molecular identifiers were discarded. MiTCR, with a Q25 quality threshold and the strictest error-elimination algorithm, was used for CDR3 identification, clonotype clustering and error correction. A nonparametric unseen species model with Euler transformation was used to estimate lower-bound total TCR beta diversity. TCRdb handled the public reads itself, with Q25 trimming in fastp and clone calling in MiXCR, and kept productive beta chains. Identical CDR3 protein sequences are pooled into one entry, listed with their most common genes and DNA. The V and J calls were determined by TCRdb, not by the authors. Present in this sample are hundreds of thousands of distinct CDR3 sequences, around 49% of which were seen just once. Approximately 32% of the sample lies in the top ten.

Only a few counts were recorded for this clonotype. Its antigen remains unidentified. The record has no base qualities; no much larger clone is one base away. The germline V gene supplies CDR1 LGHNA and CDR2 YSLEER. V lost 0 bases and J lost 5 bases; the stretch between them is 13 bases long. The CDR3 has 16 amino acids, counting the end cysteine and phenylalanine. Just the 48-base CDR3 DNA is kept, in frame starting at base 1. The sequence came from a woman aged 60-75 years in good health. The sample taken for sequencing was blood. This receptor chain uses TRBV4-3 and TRBJ2-2, with the D call perhaps TRBD1 or TRBD2, each one matching 5 bases. The DNA sequence follows: TGCGCCAGCAGCCAAGACGCAGGGACGGTTACCGGGGAGCTGTTTTTT. This sequence encodes CASSQDAGTVTGELFF.